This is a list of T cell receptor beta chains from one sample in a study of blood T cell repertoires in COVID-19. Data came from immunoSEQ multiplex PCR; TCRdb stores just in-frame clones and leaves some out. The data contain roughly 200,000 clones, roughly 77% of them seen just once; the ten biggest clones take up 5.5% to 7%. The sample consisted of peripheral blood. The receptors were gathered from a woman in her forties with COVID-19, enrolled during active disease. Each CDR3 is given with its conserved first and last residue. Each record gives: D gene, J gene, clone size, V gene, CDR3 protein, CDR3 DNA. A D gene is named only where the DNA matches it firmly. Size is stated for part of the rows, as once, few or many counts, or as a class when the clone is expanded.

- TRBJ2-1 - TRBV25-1 CASSERSGGEQFF TGTGCCAGCAGTGAGAGGTCCGGGGGTGAGCAGTTCTTC
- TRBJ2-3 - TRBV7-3 CASSLGDRRTQYF TGTGCCAGCAGCTTAGGAGACCGAAGGACGCAGTATTTT
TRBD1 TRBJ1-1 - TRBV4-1 CASSLDRANTEAFF TGCGCCAGCAGCCTCGACAGGGCGAACACTGAAGCTTTCTTT
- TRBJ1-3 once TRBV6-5 CASGKDTLLGNTIYF TGTGCCAGCGGCAAGGACACTTTACTTGGAAACACCATATATTTT
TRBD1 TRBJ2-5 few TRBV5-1 CASSSGTGLLETQYF TGCGCCAGCAGCTCGGGGACAGGGCTTTTGGAGACCCAGTACTTC
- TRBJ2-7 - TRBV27 CASSISPGLNSYEQYF TGTGCCAGCAGTATATCTCCGGGACTCAACTCCTACGAGCAGTACTTC
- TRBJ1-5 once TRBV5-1 CASSPGEGRVSNQPQHF TGCGCCAGCAGCCCTGGGGAGGGAAGGGTCAGCAATCAGCCCCAGCATTTT
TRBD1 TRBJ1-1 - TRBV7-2 CASTPGRTGITEAFF TGTGCCAGCACCCCGGGCCGGACAGGGATCACTGAAGCTTTCTTT
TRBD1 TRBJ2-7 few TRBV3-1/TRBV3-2 CASGHGTAGMGEQYF TGTGCCAGCGGGCACGGGACAGCAGGGATGGGCGAGCAGTACTTC
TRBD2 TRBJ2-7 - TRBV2 CASRGREGSSYEQYF TGTGCCAGCAGGGGGCGGGAGGGGAGCTCCTACGAGCAGTACTTC
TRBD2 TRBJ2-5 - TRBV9 CASSVDLLAGAQETQYF TGTGCCAGCAGCGTAGACCTACTAGCGGGGGCCCAAGAGACCCAGTACTTC
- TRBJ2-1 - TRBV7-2 CASSLGRWGTYNEQFF TGTGCCAGCAGCTTAGGCCGATGGGGCACCTACAATGAGCAGTTCTTC
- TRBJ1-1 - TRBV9 CASSVEQDTEAFF TGTGCCAGCAGCGTAGAACAGGACACTGAAGCTTTCTTT
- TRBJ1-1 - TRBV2 CASSGTEMNTEAFF TGTGCCAGCAGTGGAACCGAGATGAACACTGAAGCTTTCTTT
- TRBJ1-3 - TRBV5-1 CASSPGGANSGNTIYF TGCGCCAGCAGCCCGGGGGGGGCTAACTCTGGAAACACCATATATTTT
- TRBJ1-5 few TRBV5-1 CASSLASGDTQPQHF TGCGCCAGCAGCTTGGCCTCGGGAGATACCCAGCCCCAGCATTTT
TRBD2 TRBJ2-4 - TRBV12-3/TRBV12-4 CASRPREDGIQYF TGTGCCAGCAGGCCCCGGGAGGACGGCATTCAGTACTTC
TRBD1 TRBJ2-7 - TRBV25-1 CASSDTGQVYEQYF TGTGCCAGCAGTGACACAGGACAGGTCTACGAGCAGTACTTC
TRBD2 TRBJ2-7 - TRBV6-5 CASRPSGGLNEQYF TGTGCCAGCAGACCTAGCGGGGGGCTGAACGAGCAGTACTTC
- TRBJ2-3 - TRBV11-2 CASSLGLGRDTQYF TGTGCCAGCAGCTTAGGACTGGGGCGGGATACGCAGTATTTT
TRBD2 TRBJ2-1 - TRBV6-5 CASRADSGRGNEQFF TGTGCCAGCAGGGCCGATAGCGGGAGGGGAAATGAGCAGTTCTTC
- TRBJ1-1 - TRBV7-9 CASRLELGLNTEAFF TGTGCCAGCAGGCTAGAACTGGGTTTGAACACTGAAGCTTTCTTT
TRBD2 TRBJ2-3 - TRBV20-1 CSASPSSGALTDTQYF TGCAGTGCTAGTCCGTCTAGCGGGGCTCTCACGGATACGCAGTATTTT
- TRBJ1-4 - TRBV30 CAWNGEDEKLFF TGTGCCTGGAATGGGGAGGATGAAAAACTGTTTTTT
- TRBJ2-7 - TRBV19 CASSTNLGYEQYF TGTGCCAGTAGTACTAATCTAGGCTACGAGCAGTACTTC
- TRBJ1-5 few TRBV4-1 CASSLYRAGQPQHF TGCGCCAGCAGCCTCTACAGGGCAGGACAGCCCCAGCATTTT
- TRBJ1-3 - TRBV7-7 CASSLVRSSGNTIYF TGTGCCAGCAGCTTAGTAAGGAGCTCTGGAAACACCATATATTTT
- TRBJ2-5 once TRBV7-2 CASSPLGRGSGETQYF TGTGCCAGCAGCCCCCTTGGGAGAGGGTCAGGAGAGACCCAGTACTTC
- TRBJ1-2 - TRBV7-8 CASSLVIDRAYGYTF TGTGCCAGCAGCTTAGTAATCGACAGAGCCTATGGCTACACCTTC
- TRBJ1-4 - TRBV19 CASSIRQAIPNEKLFF TGTGCCAGTAGTATCAGACAGGCCATCCCAAATGAAAAACTGTTTTTT
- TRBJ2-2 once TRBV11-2 CASTVRGNTLSNTGELFF TGTGCCAGCACCGTACGAGGGAACACCCTATCGAACACCGGGGAGCTGTTTTTT
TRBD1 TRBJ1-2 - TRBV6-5 CASTGTENYGYTF TGTGCCAGCACCGGGACAGAAAACTATGGCTACACCTTC
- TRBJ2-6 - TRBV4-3 CASSWTATPSGANVLTF TGCGCCAGCAGCTGGACAGCCACCCCCTCTGGGGCCAACGTCCTGACTTTC
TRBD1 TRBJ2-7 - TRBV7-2 CASSLRVRQGAHEQYF TGTGCCAGCAGCTTAAGGGTGCGACAGGGGGCCCACGAGCAGTACTTC
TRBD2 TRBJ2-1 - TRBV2 CASRARPGGAVLEFF TGTGCCAGCAGGGCCCGCCCGGGGGGGGCCGTTTTAGAGTTCTTC
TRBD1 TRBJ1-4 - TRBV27 CASSLRTGFEKLFF TGTGCCAGCAGTCTGCGGACAGGGTTTGAAAAACTGTTTTTT
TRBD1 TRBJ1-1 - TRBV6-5 CASTSPGQGLVAFF TGTGCCAGCACCTCCCCGGGACAGGGACTTGTAGCTTTCTTT
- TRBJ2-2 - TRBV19 CASIPRDFNTGELFF TGTGCCAGTATCCCACGGGACTTCAACACCGGGGAGCTGTTTTTT
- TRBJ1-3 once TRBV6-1 CASSEVVANPRGNTIYF TGTGCCAGCAGTGAAGTGGTAGCCAACCCGCGGGGAAACACCATATATTTT
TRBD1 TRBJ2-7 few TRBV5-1 CASGTEAYEQYF TGCGCCAGCGGGACAGAAGCCTACGAGCAGTACTTC
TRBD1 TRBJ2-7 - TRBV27 CASSFGDRTYEQYF TGTGCCAGCAGTTTTGGGGACAGAACCTACGAGCAGTACTTC
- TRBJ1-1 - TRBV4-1 CASSQDIGVNTEAFF TGCGCCAGCAGCCAAGATATCGGGGTGAACACTGAAGCTTTCTTT
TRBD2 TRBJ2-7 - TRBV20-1 CSASRGLAGLYEQYF TGCAGTGCTAGTCGGGGACTAGCGGGACTCTACGAGCAGTACTTC
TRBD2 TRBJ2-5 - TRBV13 CASSLRGIAGGKETQYF TGTGCCAGCAGCCTACGAGGGATAGCGGGGGGAAAGGAGACCCAGTACTTC